This TCR beta chain was captured in a study of regulatory T cells in long-lasting Graves disease. Study conclusions and caveats: Results may be inaccurate due to the small sample size.

This clonotype was counted at least ten times. As yet, its antigen is unknown. The CDR3 is made up of 14 amino acids. V was pared by 8 bases and J by 2 bases, with 8 bases of the junction left unmatched. Time point reported: newly diagnosed GD, antithyroid drugs for less than 3 months. RNA extracted from PBMCs served as the sequencing template. Construction of TCR beta libraries relied on iRepertoire HTBI primers and on Arm-PCR targeting CDR3 regions. TCRdb processed the multiplex PCR reads anew with MiXCR; each CDR3 protein has one entry. In the table there are about 540,000 distinct CDR3 sequences, around an eighth of which are singletons. This same sample was also part of a study on T cells in Graves' hyperthyroidism and ophthalmopathy. From that report: Graves' hyperthyroidism was deemed stable given no ophthalmopathy progression within 18 months. Each diagnosis drew on symptoms, thyroxine, TRAb, thyroid ultrasound and orbital computed tomography findings.

Sequenced material: peripheral blood mononuclear cells (PBMCs), taken at new diagnosis, from a patient treated with antithyroid drugs. The sequence came from a man aged 25 to 40 with Graves disease. The chain has TRBV12-3 or TRBV12-4 and TRBJ2-5; TRBD2 matches 7 bases. CDR3 in DNA: TGTGCCAGCTTGCCTGCTAGCGGACAAGAGACCCAGTACTTC. Translating gives CASLPASGQETQYF.